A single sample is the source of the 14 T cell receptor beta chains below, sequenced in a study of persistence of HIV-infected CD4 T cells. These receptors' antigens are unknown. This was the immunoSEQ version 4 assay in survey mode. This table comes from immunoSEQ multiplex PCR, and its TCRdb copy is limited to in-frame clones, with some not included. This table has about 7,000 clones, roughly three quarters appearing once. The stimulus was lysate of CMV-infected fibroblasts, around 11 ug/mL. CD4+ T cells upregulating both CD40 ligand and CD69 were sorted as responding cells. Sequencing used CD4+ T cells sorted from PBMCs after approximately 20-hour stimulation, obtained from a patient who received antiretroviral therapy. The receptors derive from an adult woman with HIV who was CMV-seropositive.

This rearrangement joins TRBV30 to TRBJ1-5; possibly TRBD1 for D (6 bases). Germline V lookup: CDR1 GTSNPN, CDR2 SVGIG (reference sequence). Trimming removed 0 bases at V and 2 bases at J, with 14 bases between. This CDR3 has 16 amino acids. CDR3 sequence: CAWSVGGTRGNQPQHF. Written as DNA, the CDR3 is TGTGCCTGGAGTGTAGGGGGGACCAGGGGCAATCAGCCCCAGCATTTT.

The CDR3 spells CASSFGQGGSETQYF. CDR3 in DNA: TGCGCCAGCAGCTTCGGACAGGGGGGTAGCGAGACCCAGTACTTC. The genes are TRBV5-1 and TRBJ2-5; 10 positions match TRBD1. The CDR3 covers 15 residues. J gave up 5 bases and V 2 bases, and 6 bases lay outside the gene matches. Germline assignment: CDR1 SGHRS and CDR2 YFSETQ.

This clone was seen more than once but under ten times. DNA for the CDR3: TGTGCCAGCAGTGCCCGCGGGGGACAGGGGGCTTACGAGCAGTACTTC. This translates into CASSARGGQGAYEQYF. This sequence joins TRBV6-1 and TRBJ2-7; 12 positions match TRBD1. Germline lookup yields CDR1 MNHNS and CDR2 SASEGT. V gave up 4 bases and J gave up 4 bases; unmatched junction bases: 8. The CDR3 extends over 16 amino acids.

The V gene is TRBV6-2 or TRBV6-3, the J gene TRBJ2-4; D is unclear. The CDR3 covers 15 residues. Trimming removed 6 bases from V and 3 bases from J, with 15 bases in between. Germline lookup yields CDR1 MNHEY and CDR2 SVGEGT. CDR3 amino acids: CASSTRPGGKNIQYF. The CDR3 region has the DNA TGTGCCAGCAGCACCCGACCCGGTGGCAAAAACATTCAGTACTTC.

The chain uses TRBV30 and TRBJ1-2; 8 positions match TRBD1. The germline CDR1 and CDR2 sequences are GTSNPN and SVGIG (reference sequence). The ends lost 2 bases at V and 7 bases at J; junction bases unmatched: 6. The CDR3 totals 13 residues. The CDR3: CAWSNQGAVGYTF. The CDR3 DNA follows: TGTGCCTGGAGTAACCAGGGGGCGGTTGGCTACACCTTC.

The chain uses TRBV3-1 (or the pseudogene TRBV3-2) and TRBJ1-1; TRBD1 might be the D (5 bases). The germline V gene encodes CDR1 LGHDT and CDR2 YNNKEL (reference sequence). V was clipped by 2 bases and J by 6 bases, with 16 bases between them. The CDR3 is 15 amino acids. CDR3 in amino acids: CASSQRSGMRAEAFF. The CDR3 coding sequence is TGTGCCAGCAGCCAACGTTCAGGGATGCGGGCTGAAGCTTTCTTT.

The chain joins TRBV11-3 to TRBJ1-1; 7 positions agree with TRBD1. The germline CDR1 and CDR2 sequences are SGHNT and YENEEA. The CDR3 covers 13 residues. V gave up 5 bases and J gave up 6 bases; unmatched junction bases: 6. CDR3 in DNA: TGTGCCAGCAGCGAAAATCAGGGGGCTGAAGCTTTCTTT. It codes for CASSENQGAEAFF. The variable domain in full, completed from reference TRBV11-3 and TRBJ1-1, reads EAGVVQSPRYKIIEKKQPVAFWCNPISGHNTLYWYLQNLGQGPELLIRYENEEAVDDSQLPKDRFSAERLKGVDSTLKIQPAELGDSAVYLCASSENQGAEAFFGQGTRLTVV.

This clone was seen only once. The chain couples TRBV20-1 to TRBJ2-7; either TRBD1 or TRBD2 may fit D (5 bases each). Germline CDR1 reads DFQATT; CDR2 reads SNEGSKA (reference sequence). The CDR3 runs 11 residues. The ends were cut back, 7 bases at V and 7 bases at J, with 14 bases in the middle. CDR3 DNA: TGCAGTGTCGGGACCGAGAGGGAGCAGTACTTC. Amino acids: CSVGTEREQYF.

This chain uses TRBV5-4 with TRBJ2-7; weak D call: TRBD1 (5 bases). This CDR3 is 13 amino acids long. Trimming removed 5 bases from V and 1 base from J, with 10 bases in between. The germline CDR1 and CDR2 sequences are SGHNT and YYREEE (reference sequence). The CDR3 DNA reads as TGTGCCAGCAGTAGTCAGGGTTCCTACGAGCAGTACTTC. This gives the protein CASSSQGSYEQYF.

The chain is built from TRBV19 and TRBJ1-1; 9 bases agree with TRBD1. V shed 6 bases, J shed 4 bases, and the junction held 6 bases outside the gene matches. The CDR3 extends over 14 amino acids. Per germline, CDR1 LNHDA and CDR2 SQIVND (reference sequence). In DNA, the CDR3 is TGTGCCAGTAGACCCGACAGGGGGTCCACTGAAGCTTTCTTT. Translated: CASRPDRGSTEAFF.

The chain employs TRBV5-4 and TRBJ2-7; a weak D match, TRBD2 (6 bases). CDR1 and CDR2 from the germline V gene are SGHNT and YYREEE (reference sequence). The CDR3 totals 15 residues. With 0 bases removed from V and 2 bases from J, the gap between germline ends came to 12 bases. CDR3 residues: CASSLDLARPYEQYF. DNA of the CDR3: TGTGCCAGCAGCTTGGACCTAGCGAGGCCCTACGAGCAGTACTTC.

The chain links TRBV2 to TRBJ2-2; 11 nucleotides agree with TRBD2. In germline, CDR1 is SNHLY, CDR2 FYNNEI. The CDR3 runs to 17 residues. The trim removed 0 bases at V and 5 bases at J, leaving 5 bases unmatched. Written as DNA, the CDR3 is TGTGCCAGCAGTGAAGCTAGCGGGAGGGCTTGGACCGGGGAGCTGTTTTTT. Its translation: CASSEASGRAWTGELFF.

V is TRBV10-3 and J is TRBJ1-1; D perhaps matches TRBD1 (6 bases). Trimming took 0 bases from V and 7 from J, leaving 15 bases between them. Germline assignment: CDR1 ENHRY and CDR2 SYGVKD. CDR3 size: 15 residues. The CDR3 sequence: CAISESGGGSNEAFF. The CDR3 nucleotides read TGTGCCATCAGTGAGTCCGGGGGCGGCTCCAATGAAGCTTTCTTT.

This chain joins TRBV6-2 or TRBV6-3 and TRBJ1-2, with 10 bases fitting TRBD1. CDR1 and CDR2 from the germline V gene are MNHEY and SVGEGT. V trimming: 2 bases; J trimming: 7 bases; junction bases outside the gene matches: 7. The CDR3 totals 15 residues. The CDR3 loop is CASSYIGTGVGGYTF. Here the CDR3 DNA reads TGTGCCAGCAGTTACATAGGGACAGGGGTCGGTGGCTACACCTTC.